This TCR beta chain is drawn from a study of shared clonotypes between healthy human individuals. CDR3 size: 15 residues. The V gene lost 5 bases and the J gene lost 2 bases, with 14 bases spanning the gap. Germline values: CDR1 SGHAT, CDR2 FQNNGV. The naive CD8 subset, CD45RO-negative cells positively selected for CCR7, excluded terminally differentiated effector memory CD45RA+ cells. This table comes from immunoSEQ multiplex PCR, and its TCRdb copy is limited to in-frame clones, with some not included. The sample has over 2,000,000 clones; roughly 95% are singletons. The TCR originated in a man between 18 and 35 years old in good health. Some clones in this sample may be carry-over from other donors' samples. The sequencing sample was made of naive CD8+ T cells from PBMCs. J is TRBJ2-3 and V is TRBV11-2; perhaps TRBD2 as D (5 bases). The CDR3 DNA is TGTGCCAGCAGCGGAGGCGGGCCGCCCACAGATACGCAGTATTTT. It specifies CASSGGGPPTDTQYF.